A single sample gave rise to the 8 T cell receptor beta chains below, sequenced in a study of siplizumab effects on memory and regulatory T cells. TCRdb's table, derived via immunoSEQ multiplex PCR, lists solely in-frame clones and lacks some. The sample lists over 65,000 clones, roughly 93% occurring once. Sequencing used CD8+ T cells sorted from blood. These receptors originate from a human donor in good health.

V gene TRBV9 combines with J gene TRBJ2-5; the D gene is possibly TRBD1 (6 bases). The CDR3 is 15 amino acids. Trimming removed 5 bases from V and 1 base from J, with 15 bases in between. From germline, CDR1 is SGDLS and CDR2 YYNGEE. CDR3 region: CASSTIGTTQETQYF. Here the CDR3 DNA reads TGTGCCAGCAGTACAATTGGGACAACCCAAGAGACCCAGTACTTC.

The V call is TRBV19, the J call TRBJ1-2, with D possibly being TRBD1 (5 bases). The germline V gene has CDR1 LNHDA and CDR2 SQIVND (reference sequence). V lost 5 bases, J lost 3 bases, and 13 bases lay in between. This CDR3 comprises 14 residues. The CDR3 DNA follows: TGTGCCAGTAGTCCCCCCGGGACCTACTATGGCTACACCTTC. Its translation is CASSPPGTYYGYTF. The entire variable domain, with the rest obtained from reference TRBV19 and TRBJ1-2, is as follows: DGGITQSPKYLFRKEGQNVTLSCEQNLNHDAMYWYRQDPGQGLRLIYYSQIVNDFQKGDIAEGYSVSREKKESFPLTVTSAQKNPTAFYLCASSPPGTYYGYTFGSGTRLTVV.

The V and J genes are TRBV30 and TRBJ2-6, with TRBD1 matching 7 bases. The CDR3 length is 16 residues. The V segment lost 7 bases and the J segment 3 bases; nucleotides outside the gene matches: 12. CDR1 GTSNPN and CDR2 SVGIG come from the germline V gene (reference sequence). CDR3 region: CALTGIYLGGANVLTF. Written as DNA, the CDR3 is TGTGCCTTGACAGGGATCTACCTAGGTGGGGCCAACGTCCTGACTTTC.

The chain links TRBV9 to TRBJ2-6, with TRBD2 matching 10 bases. This CDR3 spans 17 amino acids. The germline V gene has CDR1 SGDLS and CDR2 YYNGEE. V gave up 3 bases and J gave up 2 bases; unmatched junction bases: 5. CDR3 sequence (DNA): TGTGCCAGCAGCGCCCCCGGACTAGCGGCTGGGGCCAACGTCCTGACTTTC. Its protein is CASSAPGLAAGANVLTF.

Here the CDR3 reads CASSPTGANTEAFF. The CDR3 bases are TGCGCCAGCAGCCCGACAGGGGCCAACACTGAAGCTTTCTTT. V usage is TRBV4-1 and J usage is TRBJ1-1; TRBD1 aligns across 8 bases. Per the germline V gene, CDR1 is MGHRA and CDR2 is YSYEKL. This CDR3 contains 14 residues. Unmatched junction bases numbered 3, after V lost 4 bases and J lost 2 bases.

This clone was counted between two and nine times. The rearrangement uses TRBV7-9 and TRBJ1-1; 7 nucleotides line up with TRBD1. Germline V gene lookup returns CDR1 SEHNR and CDR2 FQNEAQ (reference sequence). The V gene end was trimmed by 3 bases and the J gene end by 3 bases; junction bases not matched to a gene: 4. The length of the CDR3 is 14 residues. The CDR3: CASSLTGLDTEAFF. CDR3 nucleotide sequence: TGTGCCAGCAGCTTGACAGGGTTGGACACTGAAGCTTTCTTT.

The chain uses TRBV4-2 and TRBJ2-7; D unclear. The germline V gene has CDR1 LGHNA and CDR2 YNFKEQ. V gave up 6 bases and J gave up 5 bases, with 5 bases separating them. The CDR3 length is 10 residues. CDR3: CASSGNEQYF. Written as DNA, the CDR3 is TGTGCCAGCAGTGGGAACGAGCAGTACTTC.

The CDR3 coding sequence is TGTGCCAGCAGTTACCCGACGGCATATAGCAATCAGCCCCAGCATTTT. Encoded protein: CASSYPTAYSNQPQHF. V usage is TRBV6-6 and J usage is TRBJ1-5; D is undetermined. Germline V gene lookup returns CDR1 MNHNY and CDR2 SVGAGI (reference sequence). V lost 2 bases and J lost 0, with 11 bases in between. This CDR3 is 16 amino acids long.